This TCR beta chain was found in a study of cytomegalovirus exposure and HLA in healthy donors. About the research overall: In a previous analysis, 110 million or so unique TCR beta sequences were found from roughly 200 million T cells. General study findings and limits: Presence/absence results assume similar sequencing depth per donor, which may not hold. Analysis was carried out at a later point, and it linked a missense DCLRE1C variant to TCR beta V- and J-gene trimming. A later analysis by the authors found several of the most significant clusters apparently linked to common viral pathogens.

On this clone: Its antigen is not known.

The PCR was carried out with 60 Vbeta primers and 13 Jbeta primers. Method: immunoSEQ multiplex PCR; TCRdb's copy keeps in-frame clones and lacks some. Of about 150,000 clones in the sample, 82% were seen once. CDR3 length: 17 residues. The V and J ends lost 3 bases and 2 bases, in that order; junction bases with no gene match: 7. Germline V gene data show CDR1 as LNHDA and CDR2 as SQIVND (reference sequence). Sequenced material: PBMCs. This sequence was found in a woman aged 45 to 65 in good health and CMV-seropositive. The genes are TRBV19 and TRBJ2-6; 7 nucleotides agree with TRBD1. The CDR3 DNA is TGTGCCAGTAGTATCCGGACAGGATTACCTGGGGCCAACGTCCTGACTTTC. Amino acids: CASSIRTGLPGANVLTF.